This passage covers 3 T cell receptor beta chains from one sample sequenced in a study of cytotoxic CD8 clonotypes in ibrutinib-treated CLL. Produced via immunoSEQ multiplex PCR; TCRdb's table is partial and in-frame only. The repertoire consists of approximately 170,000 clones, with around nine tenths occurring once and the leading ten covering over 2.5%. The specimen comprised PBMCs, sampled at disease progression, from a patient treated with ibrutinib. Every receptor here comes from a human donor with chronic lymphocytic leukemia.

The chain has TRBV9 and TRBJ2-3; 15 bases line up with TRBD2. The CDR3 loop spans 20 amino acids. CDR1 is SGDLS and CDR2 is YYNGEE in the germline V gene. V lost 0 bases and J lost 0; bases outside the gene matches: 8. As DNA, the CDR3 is TGTGCCAGCAGCGTAGAGGGACTAGCGGGAGGCCGCGAGAGCACAGATACGCAGTATTTT. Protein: CASSVEGLAGGRESTDTQYF.

The CDR3 DNA reads as TGTGCCAGCAGTGACGGACTAGCGGGGGGAAGGCACGAGCAGTTCTTC. Amino acid sequence: CASSDGLAGGRHEQFF. V usage is TRBV27 and J usage is TRBJ2-1; 14 bases map to TRBD2. The length of the CDR3 is 16 residues. CDR1 and CDR2 (germline): MNHEY, SMNVEV (reference sequence). The V segment lost 5 bases and the J segment 10 bases; nucleotides outside the gene matches: 10.

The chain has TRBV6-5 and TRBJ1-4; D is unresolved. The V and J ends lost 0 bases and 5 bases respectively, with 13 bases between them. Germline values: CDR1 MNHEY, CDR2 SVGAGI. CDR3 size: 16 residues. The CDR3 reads CASSYSLSGWNEKLFF. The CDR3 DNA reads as TGTGCCAGCAGTTACTCGTTGTCCGGGTGGAATGAAAAACTGTTTTTT.